This T cell receptor (beta chain) comes out of a study of cytomegalovirus exposure and HLA in healthy donors. The V and J ends lost 2 bases and 6 bases, in that order; junction bases with no gene match: 10. The germline gives CDR1 MNHNY, CDR2 SVGAGI (reference sequence). The CDR3 is made up of 16 amino acids. Findings and caveats of the study: Accurate predictions that matched the HLA-A and HLA-B alleles of most subjects were reportedly made from TCR beta sequences. Further analysis, carried out later, found HLA-associated TCR beta chains more clonally expanded than equally common other chains. Rare sequences made up most TCRs, while some public TCRs were found in many donors. Available immune exposure information covered CMV serostatus only.

This clone was counted only a few times. Antigen specificity is unknown. The PCR made use of 60 Vbeta and 13 Jbeta primers. Repertoires were generated with immunoSEQ multiplex PCR, while TCRdb's copy carries only in-frame clones and drops some. The sample holds some 160,000 clones, 76% seen once. The chain joins TRBV6-6 to TRBJ1-1; 9 positions agree with TRBD1. The receptor was derived from a woman aged 40-49 years in good health and CMV-seronegative. The sample was PBMCs. CDR3 in DNA: TGTGCCAGCAGTTACACACGGACAGGGGATACCGCTGAAGCTTTCTTT. Translation: CASSYTRTGDTAEAFF.